The 19 T cell receptor beta chains in this list originate from one sample, sequenced in a study of cytomegalovirus exposure and HLA in healthy donors. The PCR employed 60 Vbeta primers together with 13 Jbeta primers. The repertoire was sequenced with immunoSEQ multiplex PCR; TCRdb's copy has only in-frame clones and lacks some. This table holds about 190,000 clones, 75% to 90% found once. Sequencing was done on a sample of PBMCs. These receptors were taken from a woman in her forties or fifties in good health and CMV-seropositive.

V gene TRBV10-1 combines with J gene TRBJ2-1; D uncertain. V lost 9 bases to trimming and J lost 5 bases, with 14 bases between them. Germline values: CDR1 WNHNN, CDR2 SYGVQD (reference sequence). The CDR3 totals 13 residues. The CDR3 DNA is TGCGCCAGTCTCTTGGGCAGGCACAATGAGCAGTTCTTC. Translated, it gives CASLLGRHNEQFF.

Comments on this clone: One junction end disagrees with the germline gene, perhaps due to a read error. The chain links TRBV10-3 to TRBJ2-5; D might be TRBD1 (5 bases). The germline CDR1 and CDR2 sequences are ENHRY and SYGVKD. This CDR3 contains 13 residues. The CDR3 nucleotides read TGTGCCAGCAGTCAGGGCCCCGTAGTAGAGCAGTACTTC. Residues: CASSQGPVVEQYF.

The rearrangement links TRBV25-1 to TRBJ2-3, with 12 bases fitting TRBD2. J was trimmed by 2 bases and V by 6 bases; bases with no gene match: 6. The germline V gene encodes CDR1 MGHDK and CDR2 SYGVNS. The CDR3 runs to 16 residues. The CDR3 DNA follows: TGTGCCAGCAGCGCGGGACTAGCGGGTATCACAGATACGCAGTATTTT. This gives the protein CASSAGLAGITDTQYF.

V is TRBV7-9 and J is TRBJ1-4; maybe TRBD1 (6 bases). CDR1 is SEHNR, CDR2 FQNEAQ, per germline (reference sequence). The ends were cut back, 6 bases at V and 5 bases at J, with 16 bases in the middle. The CDR3 is 15 amino acids. The CDR3 loop reads CASSYGTLENEKLFF. The CDR3 DNA sequence: TGTGCCAGCAGTTATGGGACACTCGAGAATGAAAAACTGTTTTTT. The variable domain in full, completed from reference TRBV7-9 and TRBJ1-4, reads DTGVSQNPRHKITKRGQNVTFRCDPISEHNRLYWYRQTLGQGPEFLTYFQNEAQLEKSRLLSDRFSAERPKGSFSTLEIQRTEQGDSAMYLCASSYGTLENEKLFFGSGTQLSVL.

V is TRBV5-1 and J is TRBJ2-2; tentative D call: TRBD2 (5 bases). There are 16 residues in the CDR3. Trimming pared 0 bases from V and 0 bases from J, leaving 9 bases between. Germline V gene data show CDR1 as SGHRS and CDR2 as YFSETQ. In DNA form, the CDR3 reads TGCGCCAGCAGCTTGGGCGCGGGTACGAACACCGGGGAGCTGTTTTTT. It translates to CASSLGAGTNTGELFF.

This clone was seen a few times. The gene calls are TRBV6-6 and TRBJ1-5; no reliable D call. The CDR3 consists of 12 residues. V was shortened by 7 bases and J by 7 bases, with 11 bases between the two germline ends. Germline CDR1 and CDR2: MNHNY and SVGAGI (reference sequence). The DNA for the CDR3 is TGTGCCAGCAACCGGTGGGAGCAGCCCCAGCATTTT. It specifies CASNRWEQPQHF.

The rearrangement links TRBV6-5 to TRBJ1-1, with a tentative D call TRBD1 (5 bases). Germline V gene data show CDR1 as MNHEY and CDR2 as SVGAGI. The ends were cut back, 4 bases at V and 1 base at J, with 13 bases in the middle. This CDR3 region has 15 residues. The CDR3 here is CASSSGGGGNTEAFF. The DNA for the CDR3 is TGTGCCAGCAGTTCCGGCGGGGGGGGGAACACTGAAGCTTTCTTT.

The rearrangement uses TRBV5-1 and TRBJ2-1, with 8 positions matching TRBD2. Germline V gene sequence: CDR1 SGHRS, CDR2 YFSETQ. V gave up 4 bases and J gave up 6 bases; unmatched junction bases: 12. The CDR3 contains 16 residues. Written as DNA, the CDR3 is TGCGCCAGCAGCGGGGAGGTCCAGCGGGGGCGCAATGAGCAGTTCTTC. As protein: CASSGEVQRGRNEQFF.

This chain uses TRBV19 with TRBJ2-1; possibly TRBD2 for D (6 bases). CDR3 size: 15 residues. The germline V gene encodes CDR1 LNHDA and CDR2 SQIVND (reference sequence). Trimming removed 9 bases at V and 5 bases at J, with 20 bases between. The DNA for the CDR3 is TGTGCCAGCTCTGACGGGCAGGGCGGGAACAATGAGCAGTTCTTC. Its translation: CASSDGQGGNNEQFF.

The chain has TRBV21-1 and TRBJ2-5; TRBD2 was called by the table and not checked on the DNA. TRBV21-1 is shown as a pseudogene. The CDR3 is made up of 19 amino acids. CDR3 in DNA: TGTGCCCTCATCCTCCCCCCCCCAGGGACTAGCGGGGGGCCGGAGACCCAGTACTTC. Amino acids: CALILPPPGTSGGPETQYF.

The CDR3 sequence: CASSVGGARYEQFF. Here the CDR3 DNA reads TGTGCCAGCAGTGTGGGTGGAGCGCGATATGAGCAGTTCTTC. The rearrangement links TRBV25-1 to TRBJ2-1; D is undetermined. The CDR3 length is 14 residues. V was trimmed by 4 bases and J by 8 bases, leaving 15 bases between them. Germline values: CDR1 MGHDK, CDR2 SYGVNS.

The gene calls are TRBV19 and TRBJ2-1; TRBD2 agrees at 7 bases. Germline V CDR1 and CDR2: LNHDA, SQIVND (reference sequence). The V gene end was trimmed by 5 bases and the J gene end by 5 bases; junction bases not matched to a gene: 6. CDR3 length: 14 amino acids. In nucleotides, the CDR3 is TGTGCCAGTAGTTCGGAGCGGGGCCACAATGAGCAGTTCTTC. Its protein product is CASSSERGHNEQFF.

The J gene is TRBJ1-2, the V gene TRBV30; 7 bases agree with TRBD1. Per the germline V gene, CDR1 is GTSNPN and CDR2 is SVGIG (reference sequence). V shed 2 bases, J shed 5 bases, and the junction held 2 bases outside the gene matches. This CDR3 is 12 amino acids long. The CDR3 sequence: CAWSLTGYGYTF. DNA of the CDR3: TGTGCCTGGAGTTTGACAGGGTATGGCTACACCTTC.

The chain uses TRBV5-8 and TRBJ2-4; D is unresolved. CDR1 is SGHTS and CDR2 is YDEGEE in the germline V gene. The CDR3 consists of 13 residues. The V gene lost 2 bases and the J gene lost 0 bases, with 3 bases spanning the gap. The CDR3 bases are TGTGCCAGCAGCTTCCTAGCCAAAAACATTCAGTACTTC. Translating it yields CASSFLAKNIQYF.

The V and J genes are TRBV7-2 and TRBJ2-5, with TRBD2 as a possible D gene (5 bases). The germline gives CDR1 SGHTA, CDR2 FQGNSA. The CDR3 is 14 amino acids. The V end was cut by 6 bases, the J end by 3 bases, with 14 bases between. This CDR3 is CASSPIAGEETQYF. CDR3 DNA: TGTGCCAGCAGTCCCATAGCCGGGGAAGAGACCCAGTACTTC.

The chain links TRBV5-1 to TRBJ1-1; D perhaps matches TRBD1 (5 bases). The length of the CDR3 is 15 residues. Germline CDR1 SGHRS, CDR2 YFSETQ. V gave up 0 bases and J gave up 6 bases, with 15 bases separating them. The CDR3 DNA reads TGCGCCAGCAGCTTGGCGGTAAAGGGGTTCGCTGAAGCTTTCTTT. It encodes CASSLAVKGFAEAFF.

The V and J genes are TRBV6-1 and TRBJ1-1; D not certain. Germline lookup yields CDR1 MNHNS and CDR2 SASEGT. The CDR3 covers 13 residues. Trimming took off 1 base at V and 1 base at J, with 4 bases between the two ends. The CDR3 here is CASSEDRNTEAFF. In DNA, the CDR3 is TGTGCCAGCAGTGAAGACAGGAACACTGAAGCTTTCTTT.

This clone has a handful of counts. The CDR3, as DNA: TGTGCCAGCAGCCACAGCGGGGGGAACACTGAAGCTTTCTTT. Translating gives CASSHSGGNTEAFF. The V and J genes are TRBV4-2 and TRBJ1-1, with TRBD1 as a possible D gene (5 bases). Germline CDR1 LGHNA, CDR2 YNFKEQ. V gave up 3 bases and J gave up 1 base, with 9 bases separating them. This CDR3 comprises 14 residues.

The V gene is TRBV19, the J gene TRBJ2-5; 9 bases match TRBD2. V lost 5 bases to trimming and J lost 3 bases; unmatched junction nucleotides: 4. Germline values: CDR1 LNHDA, CDR2 SQIVND (reference sequence). CDR3 length: 14 amino acids. CDR3: CASSSSGVKETQYF. CDR3 DNA sequence: TGTGCCAGTAGTTCTAGCGGGGTTAAAGAGACCCAGTACTTC.